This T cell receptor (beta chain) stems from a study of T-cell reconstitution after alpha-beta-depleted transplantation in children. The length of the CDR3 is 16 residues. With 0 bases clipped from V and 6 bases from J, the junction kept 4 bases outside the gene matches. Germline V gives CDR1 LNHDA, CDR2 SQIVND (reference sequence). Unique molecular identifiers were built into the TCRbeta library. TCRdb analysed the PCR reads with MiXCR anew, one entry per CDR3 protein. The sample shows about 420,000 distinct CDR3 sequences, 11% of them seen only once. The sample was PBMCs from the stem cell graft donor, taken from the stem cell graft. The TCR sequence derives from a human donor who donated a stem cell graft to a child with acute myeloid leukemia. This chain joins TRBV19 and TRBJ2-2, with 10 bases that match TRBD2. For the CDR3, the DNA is TGTGCCAGTAGTATAGAAACTAGCGGGACAGCCGGGGAGCTGTTTTTT. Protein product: CASSIETSGTAGELFF.